This record concerns one TCR beta chain sequence. What it binds is unknown. The data are from a study of T-cell memory formation after mild COVID-19. Study context: Most TCR clusters belonged to a single donor.

This CDR3 contains 16 residues. V gave up 0 bases and J gave up 5 bases, with 13 bases separating them. From germline, CDR1 is SEHNR and CDR2 FQNEAQ (reference sequence). Findings of the study overall: Later expanders leaned toward CD4+, whereas clones contracting from day 15 to 85 were balanced CD4/CD8. Some clones that responded were present in memory (sampled pre-infection), which suggests cross-reactive memory joined.

TCR alpha and TCR beta cDNA libraries carrying sample barcodes and UMIs were produced by 5'RACE using constant-segment primers. TCRdb analysed the 5' RACE reads with MiXCR anew, one entry per CDR3 protein. The repertoire has around 100,000 distinct CDR3 sequences, about 20% of them found once; the top ten carry roughly 37%. The chain carries TRBV7-9 and TRBJ2-2, with D possibly called TRBD1 or TRBD2 (5 bases each). The sample was PBMCs or a T cell subset sorted from them (not recorded which). The TCR originated in a man between 18 and 29 years old who had mild COVID-19 (a few samples of this study predate the infection). Cell type and time point are not known. The CDR3 protein is CASSLAGTGGTGELFF. Here the CDR3 DNA reads TGTGCCAGCAGCTTAGCGGGAACAGGCGGGACCGGGGAGCTGTTTTTT.